This T cell receptor (beta chain) was captured in a study of cytomegalovirus exposure and HLA in healthy donors. CDR1 PRHDT and CDR2 FYEKMQ come from the germline V gene (reference sequence). V gave up 0 bases and J gave up 12 bases, with 21 bases separating them. The CDR3 sequence is 16 residues long. Broader study findings: Judged likely to be a sequencing artifact was a cluster of highly shared sequence variants. Most of the TCR beta V segments (in an earlier analysis) were productive either about 90% or about 30% of the time.

As concerns this clone: Its specificity is not known.

The PCR contained 60 Vbeta and 13 Jbeta primers. Assay: immunoSEQ multiplex PCR; the TCRdb copy retains only in-frame clones and omits some. The sample records some 110,000 clones, 60% to 80% being singletons. Sample: PBMCs. This clonotype originated in a man in his forties or fifties in good health and CMV-seropositive. The chain has TRBV13 and TRBJ2-1; perhaps TRBD1 as D (6 bases). The CDR3 DNA reads TGTGCCAGCAGCTTAGGACAGGGCGCTGGTGAAGCTGGGCAGTTCTTC. Residues: CASSLGQGAGEAGQFF.